A selection of T cell receptor beta chains follows, all from one sample in a study of shared clonotypes between healthy human individuals. Profiling relied on immunoSEQ multiplex PCR, and the TCRdb table lists in-frame clones only, not all of them. This sample has about 2.1 million clones; over 85% occur once, and the top ten carry over 1.5%. The sequenced sample was naive CD8+ T cells from PBMCs. These receptors all stem from a man in his late teens or twenties in good health. Some clones in this sample may be carry-over from other donors' samples. Each CDR3 is given with its conserved first and last residue. The order of the fields is CDR3 DNA, CDR3 protein, D gene, clone size, J gene, V gene. The D gene is left open where the match is weak. Expanded clones get a size class; other rows say once, few or many, or leave the size out.

DNA: TGTGCCAGCAGTCTGATCGGACACTCCTACGAGCAGTACTTC
CDR3: CASSLIGHSYEQYF
D: .
size: .
J: TRBJ2-7
V: TRBV27

DNA: TGTGCCAGCAGCGTAGGTCAGGGAGCCTACGAGCAGTACTTC
CDR3: CASSVGQGAYEQYF
D: .
size: .
J: TRBJ2-7
V: TRBV9

DNA: TGTGCCATCAGTGAGGTGACCTACGAGCAGTACTTC
CDR3: CAISEVTYEQYF
D: .
size: .
J: TRBJ2-7
V: TRBV10-3

DNA: TGTGCCAGCAACGACAGGGGCGCCGGGGAGCTGTTTTTT
CDR3: CASNDRGAGELFF
D: TRBD1
size: .
J: TRBJ2-2
V: TRBV9

DNA: TGTGCCAGCAGCGACAGACACTCCACCGGGGAGCTGTTTTTT
CDR3: CASSDRHSTGELFF
D: .
size: .
J: TRBJ2-2
V: TRBV9

DNA: TGTGCCAGCAGCGTAGATTCCGGCGGGAGTCTCTACGAGCAGTACTTC
CDR3: CASSVDSGGSLYEQYF
D: TRBD2
size: .
J: TRBJ2-7
V: TRBV9

DNA: TGTGCCATCAGTTCGGGACAGGGGTTTGCTGAAGCTTTCTTT
CDR3: CAISSGQGFAEAFF
D: TRBD1
size: .
J: TRBJ1-1
V: TRBV10-3

DNA: TGTGCCAGCAGCGTGAGCGGGAGTTTCAACGAGCAGTACTTC
CDR3: CASSVSGSFNEQYF
D: TRBD2
size: once
J: TRBJ2-7
V: TRBV5-4

DNA: TGCGCCAGCAGCCAAGATGGTTTGGGACTAGCGGGGATCAATGAGCAGTTCTTC
CDR3: CASSQDGLGLAGINEQFF
D: TRBD2
size: .
J: TRBJ2-1
V: TRBV4-3

DNA: TGTGCCAGCAGCTTACCCGCGGGGGGCACCGGGGAGCTGTTTTTT
CDR3: CASSLPAGGTGELFF
D: TRBD2
size: .
J: TRBJ2-2
V: TRBV7-9

DNA: TGCGCCAGCAGCCAGATCCTGGGAGCCGGGGAGCTGTTTTTT
CDR3: CASSQILGAGELFF
D: .
size: few
J: TRBJ2-2
V: TRBV4-1

DNA: TGTGCCAGCAGTTACCGGGACAGGGTCTTTGAGCAGTACTTC
CDR3: CASSYRDRVFEQYF
D: TRBD1
size: .
J: TRBJ2-7
V: TRBV27

DNA: TGTGCCAGCAGCTTAGAAACTAGCGGGATTGACTTCGACCAAGAGACCCAGTACTTC
CDR3: CASSLETSGIDFDQETQYF
D: TRBD2
size: .
J: TRBJ2-5
V: TRBV7-2

DNA: TGCGCCAGCAGCTTTTTCCGGGGTTCCTACAATGAGCAGTTCTTC
CDR3: CASSFFRGSYNEQFF
D: .
size: .
J: TRBJ2-1
V: TRBV5-1

DNA: TGTGCCAGCAGCTTAGGGGGACAGGGACACGAGCAGTACTTC
CDR3: CASSLGGQGHEQYF
D: TRBD1
size: .
J: TRBJ2-7
V: TRBV11-2

DNA: TGTGCCAGCAGCTTAGCCCCGGGGCTTGAGGGCCTCCACTTT
CDR3: CASSLAPGLEGLHF
D: .
size: .
J: TRBJ1-6
V: TRBV7-9

DNA: TGTGCCAGCACCGAGGGGTCCGTTGAGCAGTACTTC
CDR3: CASTEGSVEQYF
D: .
size: .
J: TRBJ2-7
V: TRBV6-6

DNA: TGTGCCAGCAGCTTAAAACCCGCCCATCTATCGGAGGGGAACACCGGGGAGCTGTTTTTT
CDR3: CASSLKPAHLSEGNTGELFF
D: .
size: .
J: TRBJ2-2
V: TRBV7-3

DNA: TGTGCCAGCAGAACCGGACAGGGTAACACCGGGGAGCTGTTTTTT
CDR3: CASRTGQGNTGELFF
D: TRBD1
size: .
J: TRBJ2-2
V: TRBV7-9

DNA: TGTGCCAGCAGCGTAGGGGATAATCAGCCCCAGCATTTT
CDR3: CASSVGDNQPQHF
D: .
size: .
J: TRBJ1-5
V: TRBV9

DNA: TGTGCCAGCAGTTCCTTCCAGGGGGAGGGTCACAATCAGCCCCAGCATTTT
CDR3: CASSSFQGEGHNQPQHF
D: TRBD1
size: .
J: TRBJ1-5
V: TRBV27

DNA: TGTGCCAGCAGTTCATGGTCAGCGGGAGTCTACGAGCAGTACTTC
CDR3: CASSSWSAGVYEQYF
D: TRBD2
size: .
J: TRBJ2-7
V: TRBV28

DNA: TGCGCCAGCAGCCAAGACATTGCCAGCGCGAACACCGGGGAGCTGTTTTTT
CDR3: CASSQDIASANTGELFF
D: .
size: .
J: TRBJ2-2
V: TRBV4-3

DNA: TGTGCCAGCAGGAGGGGGCGGGACACTGAAGCTTTCTTT
CDR3: CASRRGRDTEAFF
D: TRBD1
size: .
J: TRBJ1-1
V: TRBV6-4

DNA: TGTGCCAGCAGTTTATCACCGGGATTTGGCAATCAGCCCCAGCATTTT
CDR3: CASSLSPGFGNQPQHF
D: .
size: .
J: TRBJ1-5
V: TRBV27

DNA: TGTGCCAGCAGTTACCGGGACCCAAGGGATGAGCAGTTCTTC
CDR3: CASSYRDPRDEQFF
D: .
size: .
J: TRBJ2-1
V: TRBV27

DNA: TGTGCCAGCAGCTTACGTGGGGGACAGGGCCCCCACGGTGAGCAGTTCTTC
CDR3: CASSLRGGQGPHGEQFF
D: TRBD1
size: .
J: TRBJ2-1
V: TRBV7-3

DNA: TGTGCCAGCAGTTCCTCGTTAGGGGACCGGGCAGATACGCAGTATTTT
CDR3: CASSSSLGDRADTQYF
D: .
size: .
J: TRBJ2-3
V: TRBV27

DNA: TGTGCCAGCAGTTTATCGGATTATAAGGCAGGGAGTCGGAATGAGCAGTTCTTC
CDR3: CASSLSDYKAGSRNEQFF
D: .
size: .
J: TRBJ2-1
V: TRBV28

DNA: TGTGCCAGCACCCCAGGAACTAGCGGGAGTAATGAGCAGTTCTTC
CDR3: CASTPGTSGSNEQFF
D: TRBD2
size: .
J: TRBJ2-1
V: TRBV27

DNA: TGCAGCGTTGCCGGGACTAGCGGTGAGCAGTACTTC
CDR3: CSVAGTSGEQYF
D: TRBD2
size: .
J: TRBJ2-7
V: TRBV29-1

DNA: TGTGCCAGCAGCTTGGGGGCCAGGGCAGTCGGCTACACCTTC
CDR3: CASSLGARAVGYTF
D: .
size: .
J: TRBJ1-2
V: TRBV5-6

DNA: TGTGCCAGCAGTGACCGGGACAGGGGGTATAATTCACCCCTCCACTTT
CDR3: CASSDRDRGYNSPLHF
D: TRBD1
size: once
J: TRBJ1-6
V: TRBV25-1

DNA: TGTGCCAGACATCCTCCCGGGCGGATCTATGGCTACACCTTC
CDR3: CARHPPGRIYGYTF
D: .
size: .
J: TRBJ1-2
V: TRBV7-9

DNA: TGTGCCAGCAGCCCCCTGGGGGGGGTGAACACTGAAGCTTTCTTT
CDR3: CASSPLGGVNTEAFF
D: .
size: .
J: TRBJ1-1
V: TRBV7-2

DNA: TGCGCCAGCAGCTTGGTCATCTCGCGCCCCTACAATGAGCAGTTCTTC
CDR3: CASSLVISRPYNEQFF
D: .
size: .
J: TRBJ2-1
V: TRBV5-1

DNA: TGTGCCAGCGTCCAGGGTGCGGGAGGTGAGCAGTTCTTC
CDR3: CASVQGAGGEQFF
D: TRBD2
size: .
J: TRBJ2-1
V: TRBV7-9

DNA: TGTGCCAGCAGTTACTTTACGCAGGGCCACAATGAGCAGTTCTTC
CDR3: CASSYFTQGHNEQFF
D: .
size: .
J: TRBJ2-1
V: TRBV6-5

DNA: TGCGCCAGCAGCCGGACCTTCTCCTCCTACAATGAGCAGTTCTTC
CDR3: CASSRTFSSYNEQFF
D: .
size: .
J: TRBJ2-1
V: TRBV4-1

DNA: TGTGCCAGCAGCTTAGCAGTAGGGACTCATCCAGAGCAGTACTTC
CDR3: CASSLAVGTHPEQYF
D: .
size: once
J: TRBJ2-7
V: TRBV7-2

DNA: TGTGCCAGCAGTCCCGGGACTATCGGCACAGATACGCAGTATTTT
CDR3: CASSPGTIGTDTQYF
D: TRBD2
size: .
J: TRBJ2-3
V: TRBV14

DNA: TGTGCCAGCTCCCTTGACAAACTAAACACTGAAGCTTTCTTT
CDR3: CASSLDKLNTEAFF
D: .
size: .
J: TRBJ1-1
V: TRBV18

DNA: TGTGCCAGTGGGGGTGATAGCAATCAGCCCCAGCATTTT
CDR3: CASGGDSNQPQHF
D: .
size: .
J: TRBJ1-5
V: TRBV19

DNA: TGTGCCAGCAGCAAGTTCCCTCTCCGGGACAGGGGGGCAGAGACCCAGTACTTC
CDR3: CASSKFPLRDRGAETQYF
D: TRBD1
size: .
J: TRBJ2-5
V: TRBV11-2

DNA: TGTGCCAGCAACAGCCGTAGCGGGAGGTCTGAGCAGTTCTTC
CDR3: CASNSRSGRSEQFF
D: TRBD2
size: once
J: TRBJ2-1
V: TRBV2

DNA: TGTGCCAGCAGCCAAGGACTAGCGGGGGGCTACGAGCAGTACTTC
CDR3: CASSQGLAGGYEQYF
D: TRBD2
size: once
J: TRBJ2-7
V: TRBV4-2

DNA: TGTGCCAGCAGCTTCGGGACTAGCGGGAGGGCGCTACACGAGCAGTACTTC
CDR3: CASSFGTSGRALHEQYF
D: TRBD2
size: .
J: TRBJ2-7
V: TRBV5-4

DNA: TGTGCCACCAGCAGAGAGGGCACAGGCGGAGATACGCAGTATTTT
CDR3: CATSREGTGGDTQYF
D: .
size: .
J: TRBJ2-3
V: TRBV15

DNA: TGTGCCAGTAGTACGTATCCGGATTCTAGCAATCAGCCCCAGCATTTT
CDR3: CASSTYPDSSNQPQHF
D: .
size: .
J: TRBJ1-5
V: TRBV19

DNA: TGCAGCGTTGAAAGGCACCTTGAGCAGTTCTTC
CDR3: CSVERHLEQFF
D: .
size: .
J: TRBJ2-1
V: TRBV29-1

DNA: TGTGCCAGCAGCTTAGCAGGGTCCGTGGGCTATGGCTACACCTTC
CDR3: CASSLAGSVGYGYTF
D: .
size: .
J: TRBJ1-2
V: TRBV11-1

DNA: TGTGCCAGCAGCGCCGGGACTAGCGCCCTAGGCGCAGATACGCAGTATTTT
CDR3: CASSAGTSALGADTQYF
D: TRBD2
size: .
J: TRBJ2-3
V: TRBV9

DNA: TGTGCCAGCAGCTCGAGTGCCAACAATGAGCAGTTCTTC
CDR3: CASSSSANNEQFF
D: .
size: .
J: TRBJ2-1
V: TRBV7-8

DNA: TGTGCCATCAGTGACCTTGACCCAAACACCGGGGAGCTGTTTTTT
CDR3: CAISDLDPNTGELFF
D: .
size: .
J: TRBJ2-2
V: TRBV10-3